This TCR beta chain was identified in a study of memory CD4+ T cells and cytomegalovirus serostatus (dated by TCRdb to between 2019 and 2020). Regarding the complete study: The cohort included around 35 healthy adults from Belgium, of whom 9 were CMV seropositive and approximately 25 were CMV seronegative. CD4+ memory TCRbeta repertoires of a Belgian cohort with known cytomegalovirus serostatus were sequenced in order to replicate a published TCR-based CMV serostatus classifier. What the study reported, not specific to this receptor: Among the 150 to 200 previously reported CMV-associated TCRbeta sequences, 65 to 85 showed up in the CD4+ memory repertoires, with each one found in between one and five individuals. For CMV serostatus prediction, a median bootstrapped AUC of 0.95 was reached with the original framework, and a median bootstrapped AUC of about 0.89 was reached with a US-trained random forest. Only CD4+CD45RO+ memory cells were sequenced, unlike the original study, which covered naive and memory CD4+ and CD8+ populations. On the Belgian cohort, the classifier based on the original framework reached a median bootstrapped AUC of nearly 0.97, with a 95% CI of 0.76-1.00. The results were read as suggesting that the CMV-associated TCR signature is, for the most part, present in the CD4+ memory repertoire.

The cysteine opens and the phenylalanine closes a CDR3 of 16 amino acids. Kept here is only the CDR3 DNA, which spans 48 bases and is read in frame from base 1. V is cut back by 3 bases and J by 5 bases, with 8 bases in the junction unmatched. CDR1 SGDLS and CDR2 YYNGEE are derived from the germline V gene. Single viable CD3+CD4+CD8-CD45RO+ cells were sorted as memory CD4+ T cells on a FACSAria II. CMV serostatus was determined with a Roche Elecsys assay detecting serum IgG against CMV pp150, pp28, p38 and p52. Following thawing, total CD4+ T cells were enriched through positive selection using CD4 magnetic microbeads. The samples came from a different study that was designed specifically to examine the CD4+ T cell memory repertoire. Following standard operating procedures, peripheral blood mononuclear cells were isolated and cryopreserved, while serum was kept at -80 degrees C. Staining used CD3-PerCP (BW264/56), CD4-APC (RPA-T4), CD45RO-PE (UCHT1) and CD8-Pacific Orange (3B5) antibodies, with Sytox blue excluding non-viable cells.

The table lists this clone with a few counts. What antigen it recognizes has not been identified. Base-call qualities are not available, and no considerably larger clone is one nucleotide away. The Quick-DNA Microprep Kit was used to extract genomic DNA from the sorted cells. TCRbeta DNA was amplified with the immunoSEQ hsTCRbeta kit following the manufacturer's protocol. An Illumina MiSeq instrument was used to sequence the TCRbeta libraries. As for the original processing: Removing out-of-frame sequences left 2,204,828 distinct TCRbeta sequences, an average of approximately 61,000 per individual. Each individual was scored using the number of around 180 previously reported CMV-associated TCRbeta sequences that the individual carried and the total number of productive distinct TCRbeta sequences. A beta-binomial model was reimplemented in Python, and random forests from scikit-learn, run with default parameters, were trained on data from the US cohort. On the Belgian cohort, classifier performance was reported as the median AUC, along with percentile confidence intervals, across 10,000 bootstrap iterations. What TCRdb holds here is the immuneACCESS table cut down to in-frame rearrangements. Part of the clones is not present; checked against another copy, under half of the missing clones reflect an unresolved V gene, and the others are unexplained. V and J calls and clone size are copied from that table; D and trimming were computed from the DNA. This sample comprises tens of thousands of clones, around 75% of them detected only once. The top ten clones comprise about 0.79% of the sample.

The material sequenced was memory CD4+ T cells from blood. This chain joins TRBV9 to TRBJ2-1, and TRBD2 aligns with 10 junction nucleotides. This sequence originates from an adult in good health and CMV-seronegative. The nucleotide sequence reads as follows: TGTGCCAGCAGCGCACACCTAGCGGGGGCAAACAATGAGCAGTTCTTC. This codes for CASSAHLAGANNEQFF.